The clone carrying this TCR beta chain was found a few times. What it binds is not known. CDR3 regions were amplified by Arm-PCR using iRepertoire HTBI primers to build TCR beta libraries. MiXCR, run by TCRdb on the multiplex PCR reads, gives a single entry per CDR3 protein. The sample holds a few hundred thousand distinct CDR3 sequences, roughly 20% seen once. As for time point: persistent/refractory GD, antithyroid drugs over 5 years with positive TRAb. PBMC-extracted RNA yielded the TCR library. Xi'an, China, was home to the endocrinology department that provided patients. The source of the sample is a study of regulatory T cells in long-lasting Graves disease. Notes on the study in general: Persistent disease was characterized by preferential usage of TRBV28, TRBJ1-2 and TRBJ2-5.

The CDR3 has 14 amino acids. Looked up from germline, CDR1 is SGHDT and CDR2 is YYEEEE. V was trimmed by 5 bases and J by 0 bases, leaving 12 bases between them. This rearrangement joins TRBV5-6 to TRBJ2-7, with D unresolved. The source of this sequence is a woman in her 40s with Graves disease. This specimen consisted of peripheral blood mononuclear cells (PBMCs), obtained when the disease was refractory, from a patient treated with antithyroid drugs. The CDR3 nucleotides read TGTGCCAGCAGGCGGCGGCTTCACTCCTACGAGCAGTACTTC. It is translated as CASRRRLHSYEQYF. Full variable domain (remainder filled in from reference TRBV5-6 and TRBJ2-7): DAGVTQSPTHLIKTRGQQVTLRCSPKSGHDTVSWYQQALGQGPQFIFQYYEEEERQRGNFPDRFSGHQFPNYSSELNVNALLLGDSALYLCASRRRLHSYEQYFGPGTRLTVT.